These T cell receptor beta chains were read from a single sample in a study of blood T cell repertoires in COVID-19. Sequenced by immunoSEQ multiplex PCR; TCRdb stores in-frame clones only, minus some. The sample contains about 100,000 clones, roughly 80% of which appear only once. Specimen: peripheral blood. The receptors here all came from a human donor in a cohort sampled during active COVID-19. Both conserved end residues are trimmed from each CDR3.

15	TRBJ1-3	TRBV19	ASSMPVAGVSGNTIY
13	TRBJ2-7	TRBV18	ASSPGDRDLYEQY
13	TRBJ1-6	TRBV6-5	ASRETGMGSSPLH
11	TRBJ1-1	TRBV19	ASHPRVNTEAF
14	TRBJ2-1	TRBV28	ASSLLAGASDNEQF
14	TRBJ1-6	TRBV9	ASRGQTGGAYSPLH
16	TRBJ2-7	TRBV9	ASSVGLAGGPFTGEQY
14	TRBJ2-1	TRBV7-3	ASSTTGLAGDSEQF
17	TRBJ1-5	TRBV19	ASSPWPGTGTNPNQPQH
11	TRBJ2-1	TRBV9	ASSPGLGGEQF
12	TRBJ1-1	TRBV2	ASSEQGADTEAF
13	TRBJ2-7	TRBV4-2	ASSQASGSSYEQY
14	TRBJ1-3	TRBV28	ASSLVEGASGNTIY
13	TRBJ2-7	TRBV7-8	ASSLEETSGYEQY
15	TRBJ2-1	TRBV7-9	ASSDLWRESSYNEQF
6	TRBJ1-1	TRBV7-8	ASSPRV
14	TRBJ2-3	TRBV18	ASSPQGAGPTDTQY
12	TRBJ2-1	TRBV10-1	ASSEPARYLGQF
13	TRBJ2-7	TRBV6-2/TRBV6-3	ASSYPGQGGYEQY
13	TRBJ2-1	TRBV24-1	ATSDPGYGYNEQF
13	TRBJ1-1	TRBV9	ASSYLDRGWTEAF
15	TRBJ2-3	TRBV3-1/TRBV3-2	ASSPPPWTESTDTQY
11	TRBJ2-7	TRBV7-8	ASSLGARYEQY
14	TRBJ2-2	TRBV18	ASSAGLAANTGELF
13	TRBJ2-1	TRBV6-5	ASTLKGAVYNEQF
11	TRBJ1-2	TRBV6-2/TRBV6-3	ASSRTGDDGYT
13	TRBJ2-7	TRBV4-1	ASSQTSSYSYEQY
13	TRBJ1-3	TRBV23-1	ASSDRGFSGNTIY
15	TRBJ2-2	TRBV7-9	ASSPRGGTGRSGELF
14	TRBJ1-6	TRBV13	ASSLEPGQDYSPLH
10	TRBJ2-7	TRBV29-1	SVGRGTYEQY